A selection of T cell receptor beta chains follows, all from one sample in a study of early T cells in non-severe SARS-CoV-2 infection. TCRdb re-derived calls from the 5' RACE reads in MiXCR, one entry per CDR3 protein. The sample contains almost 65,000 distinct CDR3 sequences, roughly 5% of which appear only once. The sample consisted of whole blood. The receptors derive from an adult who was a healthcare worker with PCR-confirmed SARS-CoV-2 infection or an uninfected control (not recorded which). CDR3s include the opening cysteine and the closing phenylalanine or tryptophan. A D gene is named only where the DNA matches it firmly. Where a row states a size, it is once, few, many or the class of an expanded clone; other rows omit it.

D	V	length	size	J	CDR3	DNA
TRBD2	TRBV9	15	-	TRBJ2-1	CASSGYEREGNEQFF	TGTGCCAGCAGCGGATACGAGCGGGAGGGAAATGAGCAGTTCTTC
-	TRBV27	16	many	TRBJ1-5	CASSLSFEGSNQPQHF	TGTGCCAGCAGTTTATCGTTTGAAGGTAGCAATCAGCCCCAGCATTTT
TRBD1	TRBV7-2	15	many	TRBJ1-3	CASSFRGQLGNTIYF	TGTGCCAGCAGCTTCAGGGGACAGTTAGGAAACACCATATATTTT
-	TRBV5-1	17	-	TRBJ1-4	CASSAGGGISTNEKLFF	TGCGCCAGCAGCGCTGGCGGAGGGATTTCAACTAATGAAAAACTGTTTTTT
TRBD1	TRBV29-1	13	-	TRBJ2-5	CSVTGTGEETQYF	TGCAGCGTCACCGGGACAGGGGAAGAGACCCAGTACTTC
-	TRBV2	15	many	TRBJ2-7	CASGGLDRATYEQYF	TGTGCCAGCGGAGGACTCGACCGGGCGACCTACGAGCAGTACTTC
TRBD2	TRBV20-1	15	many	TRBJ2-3	CSAGTSGAYTDTQYF	TGCAGTGCTGGGACTAGCGGGGCCTACACAGATACGCAGTATTTT
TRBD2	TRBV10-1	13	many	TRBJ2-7	CASSGGRSYEQYF	TGCGCCAGCAGTGGCGGGAGAAGTTACGAGCAGTACTTC
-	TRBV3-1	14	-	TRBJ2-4	CASSQEGDINIQYF	TGTGCCAGCAGCCAAGAGGGGGACATTAACATTCAGTACTTC
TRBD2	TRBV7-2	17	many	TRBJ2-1	CASSLYLGGRADNEQFF	TGTGCCAGCAGCCTTTATCTGGGCGGGAGGGCCGACAATGAGCAGTTCTTC
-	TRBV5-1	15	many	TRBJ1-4	CASSLEGTTNEKLFF	TGCGCCAGCAGCTTGGAGGGGACAACTAATGAAAAACTGTTTTTT
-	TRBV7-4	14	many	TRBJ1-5	CASSLNIIDQPQHF	TGTGCCAGCAGCTTAAATATTATAGATCAGCCCCAGCATTTT
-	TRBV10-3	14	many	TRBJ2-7	CAISESGRLFEQYF	TGTGCCATCAGTGAGTCCGGACGTTTGTTTGAGCAGTACTTC
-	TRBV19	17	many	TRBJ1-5	CASSSFLRGTSNQPQHF	TGTGCCAGTAGTAGCTTTCTGAGAGGGACAAGCAATCAGCCCCAGCATTTT
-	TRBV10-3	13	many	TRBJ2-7	CAISPDITYEQYF	TGTGCCATCAGTCCCGACATAACCTACGAGCAGTACTTC
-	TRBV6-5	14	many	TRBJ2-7	CASHRPGQGYEQYF	TGTGCCAGCCACAGGCCCGGGCAGGGTTACGAGCAGTACTTC
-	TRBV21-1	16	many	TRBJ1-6	CASSPQAGDYNSPLHF	TGTGCCAGCAGCCCTCAGGCGGGGGACTATAATTCACCCCTCCACTTT
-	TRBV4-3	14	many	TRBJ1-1	CASSQDGSNTEAFF	TGCGCCAGCAGCCAAGATGGGAGCAACACTGAAGCTTTCTTT